One and the same sample provided the 10 T cell receptor beta chains below, sequenced in a study of cytomegalovirus exposure and HLA in healthy donors. Both 60 Vbeta primers and 13 Jbeta primers went into the PCR. Clones were sequenced by immunoSEQ multiplex PCR, and TCRdb holds only the in-frame ones, with some missing. The sample totals approximately 110,000 clones. The sample consisted of PBMCs. These receptors were taken from a man aged 35 to 55 in good health and CMV-seropositive.

This chain links TRBV11-3 with TRBJ2-1; tentatively, D is TRBD1 (6 bases). Per germline, CDR1 SGHNT and CDR2 YENEEA. The CDR3 covers 15 residues. Trimming removed 5 bases at V and 7 bases at J, with 18 bases between. The DNA of the CDR3 is TGTGCCAGCAGCCAAGGGGGATTCTCCTGGAATGAGCAGTTCTTC. This gives the protein CASSQGGFSWNEQFF. The full variable domain, in which reference TRBV11-3 and TRBJ2-1 provide the parts outside the CDR3, is EAGVVQSPRYKIIEKKQPVAFWCNPISGHNTLYWYLQNLGQGPELLIRYENEEAVDDSQLPKDRFSAERLKGVDSTLKIQPAELGDSAVYLCASSQGGFSWNEQFFGPGTRLTVL.

This chain connects TRBV11-2 to TRBJ1-1; D is undetermined. Per germline, CDR1 SGHAT and CDR2 FQNNGV. With 4 bases removed from V and 1 base from J, the gap between germline ends came to 13 bases. The CDR3 has 15 amino acids. CDR3 amino acids: CASSSATGRNTEAFF. The CDR3 DNA reads as TGTGCCAGCAGCTCGGCTACCGGGAGGAACACTGAAGCTTTCTTT.

The rearrangement links TRBV7-2 to TRBJ2-7; D remains ambiguous. Trimming pared 2 bases from V and 2 bases from J, leaving 10 bases between. The CDR3 is 14 residues long. From germline, CDR1 is SGHTA and CDR2 FQGNSA. The CDR3 sequence is CASSLSLGPYEQYF. DNA for the CDR3: TGTGCCAGCAGCTTATCTCTAGGCCCCTACGAGCAGTACTTC.

V usage is TRBV29-1 and J usage is TRBJ2-3, with 12 bases lining up with TRBD2. V was pared by 4 bases and J by 1 base, with 15 bases of the junction left unmatched. Per the germline V gene, CDR1 is SQVTM and CDR2 is ANQGSEA. The CDR3 contains 19 residues. In nucleotides, the CDR3 is TGCAGCGTTGCCTCTTTTCTAGCGGGAGGGCCCGGTGGCACAGATACGCAGTATTTT. Protein: CSVASFLAGGPGGTDTQYF.

V gene TRBV6-5 combines with J gene TRBJ1-4; D perhaps matches TRBD1 (6 bases). Germline CDR1 and CDR2: MNHEY and SVGAGI. The CDR3 spans 14 residues. With 5 bases removed from V and 2 bases from J, the gap between germline ends came to 9 bases. The CDR3 nucleotides read TGTGCCAGCAGTCCCCAGGGGACTAATGAAAAACTGTTTTTT. Translation: CASSPQGTNEKLFF.

The V call is TRBV11-1, the J call TRBJ2-5; TRBD2 aligns across 10 bases. V shed 6 bases, J shed 5 bases, and the junction held 3 bases outside the gene matches. Germline V gene lookup returns CDR1 SGHAT and CDR2 FQDESV (reference sequence). The CDR3 runs 13 residues. The CDR3 here is CASRRGLAETQYF. For the CDR3, the DNA is TGTGCCAGCAGGAGGGGACTAGCGGAGACCCAGTACTTC.

The J gene is TRBJ1-2, the V gene TRBV5-4; D is perhaps TRBD1 (5 bases). CDR1 is SGHNT and CDR2 is YYREEE in the germline V gene (reference sequence). CDR3 length equals 13 residues. Between the trimmed V and J ends, which lost 0 bases and 2 bases, there was a span of 5 bases. CDR3 amino acids: CASSLEGNYGYTF. DNA for the CDR3: TGTGCCAGCAGCTTGGAGGGGAACTATGGCTACACCTTC.

The rearrangement links TRBV7-9 to TRBJ1-2; D gene ambiguous. Trimming cost V 1 base and J 0 bases, with 9 bases left between them. This CDR3 spans 15 amino acids. Per the germline V gene, CDR1 is SEHNR and CDR2 is FQNEAQ (reference sequence). The CDR3 nucleotides are TGTGCCAGCAGCTTAGAACAGATAACTAACTATGGCTACACCTTC. This sequence encodes CASSLEQITNYGYTF.

In the case of this clone: The same CDR3 is also encoded by other DNA sequences in this sample. The chain carries TRBV5-4 and TRBJ2-7; possible D gene TRBD2, 7 bases. Trimming took off 4 bases at V and 1 base at J, with 15 bases between the two ends. The CDR3 spans 15 residues. CDR1 is SGHNT, CDR2 YYREEE, per germline (reference sequence). This CDR3 reads CASSPGEGVSYEQYF. CDR3 nucleotide sequence: TGTGCCAGCAGCCCCGGGGAGGGGGTATCCTACGAGCAGTACTTC.

The CDR3 here is CASSQVWDRENQPQHF. CDR3 in DNA: TGCGCCAGCAGCCAAGTTTGGGACAGGGAAAATCAGCCCCAGCATTTT. This sequence joins TRBV4-1 and TRBJ1-5, with 9 bases matching TRBD1. This CDR3 is built from 16 residues. Germline CDR1 is MGHRA and CDR2 is YSYEKL. The ends lost 1 base at V and 4 bases at J; junction bases unmatched: 5.